The clone carrying this T cell receptor (beta chain) was seen many times. Its specificity is unknown. The data originate from a study of molecular identifiers for immune sequencing clone quantification. Study observations and caveats: Jurkat TCR RNA spiked in from one cell (amid approximately 1 million naive cells) was reportedly detectable.

Naive CD8 T cells were picked out by sorting for CD8+CD4-CCR7+CD45RA+. TCRdb re-called the PCR reads through MiXCR, storing one row per CDR3 protein. The sample has approximately 90,000 distinct CDR3 sequences; 21% are singletons. This CDR3 spans 14 amino acids. The germline gives CDR1 SEHNR, CDR2 FQNEAQ (reference sequence). With 3 bases removed from V and 2 bases from J, the gap between germline ends came to 7 bases. The rearrangement joins TRBV7-9 to TRBJ2-2; D is unclear. The receptor was derived from a human donor in good health. Some libraries in this study had Jurkat cell RNA spiked in. The sample was naive CD8+ T cells from blood, with Jurkat cell RNA spiked in. Stated subset: FACS-sorted CD8+CD4-CCR7+CD45RA+ naive T cells. In DNA, the CDR3 is TGTGCCAGCAGCTTCGGCGAAAACACCGGGGAGCTGTTTTTT. This translates into CASSFGENTGELFF.